The 9 T cell receptor beta chains reported below all come from one sample, sequenced in a study of response to subunit inactivated influenza vaccine. Via MiXCR, TCRdb re-called the RT-PCR reads, giving one row per CDR3 protein. In the table there are some 300,000 distinct CDR3 sequences, about 20% of which are singletons. This sample comprised PBMCs from blood, obtained less than 22 months after vaccination. The source is a man between 50 and 69 years old who received an inactivated influenza vaccine.

The chain links TRBV7-9 to TRBJ1-1; possible D gene TRBD1, 5 bases. From germline, CDR1 is SEHNR and CDR2 FQNEAQ (reference sequence). CDR3 length: 13 amino acids. With 6 bases removed from V and 7 bases from J, the gap between germline ends came to 15 bases. CDR3 protein: CASRISDTLEAFF. In DNA, the CDR3 is TGTGCCAGCAGGATATCGGACACCCTTGAAGCTTTCTTT.

This clonotype was seen more than once but under ten times. The chain employs TRBV12-3 or TRBV12-4 and TRBJ2-1; 9 bases agree with TRBD2. This CDR3 region has 15 residues. V was pared by 6 bases and J by 2 bases, with 5 bases of the junction left unmatched. This CDR3 is CASRPLAGPYNEQFF. CDR3 sequence (DNA): TGTGCCAGCAGACCCCTAGCGGGGCCCTACAATGAGCAGTTCTTC.

This clonotype has a handful of counts. This sequence joins TRBV27 and TRBJ2-4; 11 bases are shared with TRBD1. Per germline, CDR1 MNHEY and CDR2 SMNVEV (reference sequence). This CDR3 region has 14 residues. After removal of 4 bases from V and 6 bases from J, the junction contained 2 bases not matched to a gene. The CDR3 DNA reads TGTGCCAGCAGTTGGACAGGGGGCATAAACATTCAGTACTTC. This codes for CASSWTGGINIQYF.

This clonotype was picked up a small number of times. V gene TRBV4-3 combines with J gene TRBJ2-2; the D gene could be TRBD1 or TRBD2 (5 bases each). V was trimmed by 4 bases and J by 6 bases, leaving 12 bases between them. Germline assignment: CDR1 LGHNA and CDR2 YSLEER. CDR3 size: 14 residues. CDR3 residues: CASSRTGTSGELFF. The CDR3 nucleotides are TGCGCCAGCAGCCGGACCGGGACCTCCGGGGAGCTGTTTTTT.

This clonotype showed up just a few times. V and J are TRBV11-2 and TRBJ2-5, with 11 bases fitting TRBD2. With V trimmed by 3 bases and J by 5 bases, 8 bases remained unmatched. Germline V gives CDR1 SGHAT, CDR2 FQNNGV. The CDR3 is 16 residues long. The DNA of the CDR3 is TGTGCCAGCAGCTTCCATAGCGGGGGGGCGAGGGAGACCCAGTACTTC. Its protein product is CASSFHSGGARETQYF.

V usage is TRBV6-2 or TRBV6-3 and J usage is TRBJ1-5; D might be TRBD1 (6 bases). Trimming removed 5 bases at V and 6 bases at J, with 8 bases between. Germline V gene data show CDR1 as MNHEY and CDR2 as SVGEGT. The CDR3 contains 12 residues. The CDR3 loop reads CASSRGFQPQHF. In nucleotides, the CDR3 is TGTGCCAGCAGTAGGGGGTTTCAGCCCCAGCATTTT.

This clonotype was counted a few times. The gene calls are TRBV15 and TRBJ2-3, with D unclear. V was shortened by 6 bases and J by 3 bases, with 10 bases between the two germline ends. The CDR3 consists of 13 residues. Germline loops: CDR1 LNHNV, CDR2 YYDKDF (reference sequence). CDR3 DNA: TGTGCCACCAGTGGCCCGAGGACAGATACGCAGTATTTT. It yields the protein CATSGPRTDTQYF.

The CDR3 DNA is TGTGCCAGCAGCTTAAAATCTCTACGGGACCACACAGATACGCAGTATTTT. Encoded protein: CASSLKSLRDHTDTQYF. This chain links TRBV7-8 with TRBJ2-3, with D perhaps being TRBD1 or TRBD2 (5 bases each). Germline assignment: CDR1 SGHVS and CDR2 FQNEAQ. The CDR3 is 17 amino acids. V lost 2 bases and J 2 bases, leaving 17 bases between the germline ends.

The chain recombines TRBV20-1 with TRBJ2-7; D ambiguous. This CDR3 is 14 amino acids long. CDR1 and CDR2 (germline): DFQATT, SNEGSKA (reference sequence). The V end was cut by 0 bases, the J end by 3 bases, with 12 bases between. CDR3 region: CSARELLSVYEQYF. The DNA of the CDR3 is TGCAGTGCTAGAGAACTACTATCCGTCTACGAGCAGTACTTC.